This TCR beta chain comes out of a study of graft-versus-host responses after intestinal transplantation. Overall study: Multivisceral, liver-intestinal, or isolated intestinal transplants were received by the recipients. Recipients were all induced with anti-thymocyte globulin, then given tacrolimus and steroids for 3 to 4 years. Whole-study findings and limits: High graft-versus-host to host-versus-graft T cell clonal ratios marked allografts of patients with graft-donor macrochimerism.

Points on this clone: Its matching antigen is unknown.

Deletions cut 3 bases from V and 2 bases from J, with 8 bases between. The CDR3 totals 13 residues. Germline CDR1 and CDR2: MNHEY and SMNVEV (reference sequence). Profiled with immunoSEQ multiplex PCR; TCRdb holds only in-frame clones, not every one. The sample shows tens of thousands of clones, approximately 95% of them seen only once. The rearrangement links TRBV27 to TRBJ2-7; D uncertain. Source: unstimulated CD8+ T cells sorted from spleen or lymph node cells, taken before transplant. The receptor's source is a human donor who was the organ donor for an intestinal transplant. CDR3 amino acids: CASSFTGTYEQYF. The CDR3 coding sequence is TGTGCCAGCAGTTTTACTGGCACCTACGAGCAGTACTTC.